This entry is about one T cell receptor beta chain. Libraries were prepared by immunoSEQ multiplex PCR; TCRdb keeps only in-frame clonotypes and omits some of them. The repertoire holds about 670,000 clones, with 85% to 90% as singletons. The data were taken from a study of blood T cell repertoires in COVID-19. Study context: Acute-phase and convalescent COVID-19 samples originated in the United States, Italy and Spain. T cells, B-cell-depleted T cells, or PBMCs supplied cDNA or gDNA.

V lost 0 bases and J lost 5; bases outside the gene matches: 9. Germline CDR1 and CDR2: LGHDT and YNNKEL (reference sequence). This CDR3 is 16 amino acids long. Sequencing input: peripheral blood. The rearrangement joins TRBV3-1 (or the pseudogene TRBV3-2) to TRBJ1-1, with 7 bases matching TRBD1. The receptor was derived from a woman between 18 and 29 years old with acute or convalescent COVID-19. The CDR3 protein is CASSQETGPETTEAFF. CDR3 DNA sequence: TGTGCCAGCAGCCAAGAGACAGGGCCCGAGACTACTGAAGCTTTCTTT.